The 16 T cell receptor beta chains given below trace back to one sample, sequenced in a study of blood T cells in healthy people across ages. A J-beta primer mix and a sample-barcoded 5' primer were used in a second PCR of roughly 7 to 12 cycles. TCRdb analysed the 5' RACE reads with MiXCR anew, one entry per CDR3 protein. Of 730,000 or so distinct CDR3 sequences listed, over 40% are singletons. The sequenced sample was blood. These receptors all come from an elderly man in good health.

This clonotype was seen a few times. This chain joins TRBV7-9 and TRBJ2-1; D ambiguous. This CDR3 is 14 amino acids long. Trimming pared 4 bases from V and 3 bases from J, leaving 10 bases between. Germline CDR1 SEHNR, CDR2 FQNEAQ (reference sequence). In nucleotides, the CDR3 is TGTGCCAGCAGCTCCAACCTTAACTACAATGAGCAGTTCTTC. It codes for CASSSNLNYNEQFF.

This clonotype was found a few times. This chain connects TRBV24-1 to TRBJ2-7; unclear D gene. The CDR3 is 15 residues long. Germline CDR1 and CDR2: KGHDR and SFDVKD. Trimming stripped 4 bases from V and 4 bases from J, with 16 bases between. CDR3 DNA sequence: TGTGCCACCAGTGACTCCCGAGTAGATCGGTACGAGCAGTACTTC. Amino acids: CATSDSRVDRYEQYF.

The CDR3 DNA is TGTGCCAGCAGCTTATTGGCGAACACTGAAGCTTTCTTT. This encodes CASSLLANTEAFF. The V gene is TRBV7-9, the J gene TRBJ1-1; the D is unclear. This CDR3 has 13 amino acids. CDR1 is SEHNR and CDR2 is FQNEAQ in the germline V gene (reference sequence). Trimming cost V 2 bases and J 1 base, with 5 bases left between them.

This clonotype was picked up a small number of times. The chain recombines TRBV14 with TRBJ2-7, with TRBD2 as a possible D gene (7 bases). From germline, CDR1 is SGHDN and CDR2 FVKESK. The CDR3 loop spans 16 amino acids. Trimming cost V 4 bases and J 3 bases, with 19 bases left between them. This chain's CDR3 is CASSPQGRGFSYEQYF. The CDR3 DNA reads as TGTGCCAGCAGCCCCCAGGGGAGGGGTTTTAGCTACGAGCAGTACTTC.

This clonotype was detected only a few times. This chain links TRBV20-1 with TRBJ2-1; 16 bases fit TRBD2. Germline CDR1 reads DFQATT; CDR2 reads SNEGSKA (reference sequence). The CDR3 is 19 residues long. The V and J ends lost 2 bases and 7 bases, in that order; junction bases with no gene match: 14. The CDR3 sequence: CSARHPGLAGGSGGNEQFF. DNA for the CDR3: TGCAGTGCTAGACACCCGGGACTAGCGGGGGGGTCCGGGGGAAATGAGCAGTTCTTC.

The rearrangement links TRBV29-1 to TRBJ2-6; no definite D call. With 4 bases removed from V and 2 bases from J, the gap between germline ends came to 18 bases. The CDR3 is 17 residues long. The germline gives CDR1 SQVTM, CDR2 ANQGSEA. CDR3 nucleotides: TGCAGCGTTGTCGCAGAGTGGTTGGGAACTGGGGCCAACGTCCTGACTTTC. Its translation is CSVVAEWLGTGANVLTF.

The chain couples TRBV6-2 or TRBV6-3 to TRBJ2-4; 11 bases are shared with TRBD2. The V segment lost 6 bases and the J segment 13 bases; nucleotides outside the gene matches: 11. The germline gives CDR1 MNHEY, CDR2 SVGEGT. CDR3 length: 14 residues. The CDR3 DNA follows: TGTGCCAGCAGCCTAGCGGGAGGAGGAGGTGAGCAGTACTTC. Translation gives CASSLAGGGGEQYF.

A few counts support this clonotype. The V call is TRBV20-1, the J call TRBJ2-5; D is uncertain. The J call is uncertain, as TRBJ2-7 better fits the DNA end. The CDR3 totals 12 residues. Germline CDR1 DFQATT, CDR2 SNEGSKA (reference sequence). The CDR3 DNA reads TGCAGTGCTAGAGAGGGTGATTACGAGCAGTACTTC. This encodes CSAREGDYEQYF.

Only a few counts were recorded for this clonotype. The chain is built from TRBV3-1 and TRBJ2-5, with unresolved D. V lost 1 base and J lost 8, with 11 bases in between. Germline CDR1 LGHDT, CDR2 YNNKEL (reference sequence). The CDR3 spans 13 residues. This CDR3 is CASSQASMRTQYF. The CDR3 DNA is TGTGCCAGCAGCCAAGCCAGCATGCGCACCCAGTACTTC.

With regard to this clonotype: Just one base apart from a much larger clone, this may be a read error. The chain combines TRBV6-2 or TRBV6-3 with TRBJ2-2; D may be TRBD1 (6 bases). This CDR3 is built from 14 residues. Germline CDR1 and CDR2: MNHEY and SVGEGT. Trimming took off 5 bases at V and 5 bases at J, with 12 bases between the two ends. The CDR3 DNA is TGTGCCAGCAGTGATTATCAGGGGACCGGGGAGCTGTTTTTT. Translation: CASSDYQGTGELFF.

This clonotype occurred many times. This sequence joins TRBV5-1 and TRBJ2-2; 7 positions agree with TRBD2. Germline values: CDR1 SGHRS, CDR2 YFSETQ. CDR3 length: 14 residues. J gave up 4 bases and V 4 bases, and 4 bases lay outside the gene matches. Here the CDR3 reads CASSEAGTTGELFF. In nucleotides, the CDR3 is TGCGCCAGCAGCGAAGCGGGAACCACCGGGGAGCTGTTTTTT.

The chain joins TRBV7-2 to TRBJ1-1, with a weak D call TRBD1 (5 bases). The CDR3 spans 16 residues. The V gene's germline CDR1 is SGHTA and CDR2 FQGNSA. Trimming cost V 5 bases and J 2 bases, with 18 bases left between them. CDR3 protein: CASSRPSGGPNTEAFF. The CDR3 nucleotides read TGTGCCAGCAGCCGTCCCTCGGGGGGTCCCAACACTGAAGCTTTCTTT.

The chain has TRBV7-9 and TRBJ2-3; D gene uncertain. Germline V gene lookup returns CDR1 SEHNR and CDR2 FQNEAQ (reference sequence). Trimming removed 8 bases from V and 0 bases from J, with 12 bases in between. This CDR3 contains 14 residues. CDR3 sequence: CASCSKGSTDTQYF. CDR3 nucleotides: TGTGCCAGCTGCTCGAAGGGCAGCACAGATACGCAGTATTTT.

This chain connects TRBV15 to TRBJ2-3; D is possibly TRBD1 or TRBD2 (5 bases each). Germline V gene data show CDR1 as LNHNV and CDR2 as YYDKDF (reference sequence). The V end lost 0 bases, the J end lost 5 bases, and 12 bases lay between the germline ends. The CDR3 runs 15 residues. This CDR3 reads CATSRDRGWRDTQYF. The CDR3 coding sequence is TGTGCCACCAGCAGAGATCGGGGCTGGCGAGATACGCAGTATTTT. The full variable domain, completed using reference TRBV15 and TRBJ2-3, is DAMVIQNPRYQVTQFGKPVTLSCSQTLNHNVMYWYQQKSSQAPKLLFHYYDKDFNNEADTPDNFQSRRPNTSFCFLDIRSPGLGDTAMYLCATSRDRGWRDTQYFGPGTRLTVL.

The gene calls are TRBV28 and TRBJ2-7, with 9 bases lining up with TRBD1. This CDR3 has 14 amino acids. The germline V gene encodes CDR1 MDHEN and CDR2 SYDVKM. V shed 4 bases and J 2 bases; nucleotides not matched to a gene: 3. The CDR3 protein is CASSSGTGPYEQYF. In nucleotides, the CDR3 is TGTGCCAGCAGTTCAGGGACAGGGCCCTACGAGCAGTACTTC.

This clonotype was seen only a few times. The rearrangement joins TRBV29-1 to TRBJ2-7; D unclear. The CDR3 has 11 residues. Trimming removed 6 bases from V and 1 base from J, with 7 bases in between. From germline, CDR1 is SQVTM and CDR2 ANQGSEA. The DNA for the CDR3 is TGCAGCGTGATGAAATCCTACGAGCAGTACTTC. It is translated as CSVMKSYEQYF.